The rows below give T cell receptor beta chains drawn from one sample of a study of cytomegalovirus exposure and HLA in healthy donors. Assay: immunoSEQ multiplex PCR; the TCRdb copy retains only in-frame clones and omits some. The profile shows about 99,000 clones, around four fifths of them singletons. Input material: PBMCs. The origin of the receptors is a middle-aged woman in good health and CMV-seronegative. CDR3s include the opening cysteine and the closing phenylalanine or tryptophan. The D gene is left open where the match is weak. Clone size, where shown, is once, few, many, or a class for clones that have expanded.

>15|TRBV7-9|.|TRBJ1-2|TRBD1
TGTTCCAGCAGCAGACAGACAGGGCTCAACTATGGCTACACCTTC
CSSSRQTGLNYGYTF
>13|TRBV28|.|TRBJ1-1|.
TGTGCCAGCAGTCTAGGGGAGGGCACTGAAGCTTTCTTT
CASSLGEGTEAFF
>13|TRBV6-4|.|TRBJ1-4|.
TGTGCCAGCAGTTCGGACAGTCATGAAAAACTGTTTTTT
CASSSDSHEKLFF
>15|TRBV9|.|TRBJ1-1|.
TGTGCCAGCAGCAGCGGGGCGGGGTACAGGGCTGAAGCTTTCTTT
CASSSGAGYRAEAFF
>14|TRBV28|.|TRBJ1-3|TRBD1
TGTGCCAGCAGCACGACAGGGGCCGGAAACACCATATATTTT
CASSTTGAGNTIYF
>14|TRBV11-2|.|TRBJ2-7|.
TGTGCCAGCAGCTCTCTGCACGGGATAGGGGAGCAGTACTTC
CASSSLHGIGEQYF
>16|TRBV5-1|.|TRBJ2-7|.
TGCGCCAGCAGCTTGGCCGGCGGGATGAGCTCCTACGAGCAGTACTTC
CASSLAGGMSSYEQYF
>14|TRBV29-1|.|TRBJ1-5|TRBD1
TGCAGCGTTGAGGATGGGACAGGGGAACAGCCCCAGCATTTT
CSVEDGTGEQPQHF
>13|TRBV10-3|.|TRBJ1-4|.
TGTGCCATCAGTGATCAATTGAGTGAAAAACTGTTTTTT
CAISDQLSEKLFF
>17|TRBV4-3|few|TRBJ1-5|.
TGCGCCAGCAGCCAAGATCTGCTGGGGGCCGGCAATCAGCCCCAGCATTTT
CASSQDLLGAGNQPQHF
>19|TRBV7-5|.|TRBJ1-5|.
TGTGCCAGAAGCCCCTCCCATGGACAGGGACTAGCGTCCAATCAGCCCCAGCATTTT
CARSPSHGQGLASNQPQHF
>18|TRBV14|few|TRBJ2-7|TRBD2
TGTGCCAGCAGCCACGGTCCCCGCGGTCTAGCGGGAGGGGCCGAGCAGTACTTC
CASSHGPRGLAGGAEQYF
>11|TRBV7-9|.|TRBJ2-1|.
TGTGCCACTCGTGTGAGATCGGAGCAGTTCTTC
CATRVRSEQFF
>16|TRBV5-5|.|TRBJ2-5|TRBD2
TGTGCCAGCGGGCTCGGTAGCGGGGGAGGACAAGAGACCCAGTACTTC
CASGLGSGGGQETQYF
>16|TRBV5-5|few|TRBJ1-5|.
TGTGCCAGCAGCTTTACGGCGGGGAGGGGCAATCAGCCCCAGCATTTT
CASSFTAGRGNQPQHF
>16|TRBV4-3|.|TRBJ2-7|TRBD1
TGCGCCAGCAGCCAGGCCGACAGGGGGCTTTTAGACGAGCAGTACTTC
CASSQADRGLLDEQYF
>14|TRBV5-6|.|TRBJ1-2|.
TGTGCCAGCAGCTATGGTGTGGGGGCCGCCGGCTACACCTTC
CASSYGVGAAGYTF
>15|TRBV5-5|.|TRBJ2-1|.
TGTGCCAGCAGCTTGGGGGGCGGCTTCTACAATGAGCAGTTCTTC
CASSLGGGFYNEQFF
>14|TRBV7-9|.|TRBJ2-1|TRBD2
TGTGCCAGCAGCCTCCTCGGGGGAGGGAACGAGCAGTTCTTC
CASSLLGGGNEQFF
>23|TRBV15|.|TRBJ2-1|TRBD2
TGTGCCACCAGCAGAGTGGCGCACTTTAGGGACAGTTCTAGCGGGAGCTCCTACAATGAGCAGTTCTTC
CATSRVAHFRDSSSGSSYNEQFF
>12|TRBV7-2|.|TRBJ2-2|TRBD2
TGTGCCAGCAGCCGGGGGGCCGGGGAGCTGTTTTTT
CASSRGAGELFF
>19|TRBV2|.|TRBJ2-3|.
TGTGCCAGCAGTGGTACAGGGCTTGTGGGCCGATCCCGCACAGATACGCAGTATTTT
CASSGTGLVGRSRTDTQYF
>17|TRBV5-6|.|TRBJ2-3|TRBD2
TGTGCCAGCAGCTCCAGGAAGGCGGGAGGCCCCACAGATACGCAGTATTTT
CASSSRKAGGPTDTQYF
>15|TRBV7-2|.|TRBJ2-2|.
TGTGCCAGCAGCTTTAAACAGAAACCGACCGGGGAGCTGTTTTTT
CASSFKQKPTGELFF
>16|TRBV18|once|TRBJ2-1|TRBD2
TGTGCCAGCTCACCCTTCGGACTAGCGGGAGGCAATGAGCAGTTCTTC
CASSPFGLAGGNEQFF
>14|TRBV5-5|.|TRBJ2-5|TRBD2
TGTGCCAGCAGCCCCGGGGGGGTTAAGGAGACCCAGTACTTC
CASSPGGVKETQYF
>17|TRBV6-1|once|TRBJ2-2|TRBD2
TGTGCCAGCAGTGGGGGACTAGCGGGAGGGAGGACCGGGGAGCTGTTTTTT
CASSGGLAGGRTGELFF
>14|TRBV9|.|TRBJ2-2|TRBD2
TGTGCCAGCAGCGTAGTGGGAGGGACCGGGGAGCTGTTTTTT
CASSVVGGTGELFF
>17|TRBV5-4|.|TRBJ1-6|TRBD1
TGTGCCAGCAGCTTACGAGGGACAGGGGGCTTAAGTGCACCCCTCCACTTT
CASSLRGTGGLSAPLHF